This is a list of T cell receptor beta chains from one sample in a study of identical twins. TCRdb re-derived calls from the 5' RACE reads in MiXCR, one entry per CDR3 protein. The sample has about 240,000 distinct CDR3 sequences; 10% are singletons. Sequenced input: memory T cells sorted from blood. Every receptor here comes from a man aged 45-60 years in good health. Each CDR3 is given with its conserved first and last residue. D genes are given only for firm matches. Only some rows state a clone size, as once, few, many or a class for expanded clones.

CDR3nt: TGTGCCAGCAGCCAAGACCAGGGCTACGAGCAGTACTTC; CDR3aa: CASSQDQGYEQYF; abundance: many; j_gene: TRBJ2-7; d_gene: NA; v_gene: TRBV3-1
CDR3nt: TGTGCCAGCAGTAGCCGGGTCCTCTACAATGAGCAGTTCTTC; CDR3aa: CASSSRVLYNEQFF; abundance: few; j_gene: TRBJ2-1; d_gene: NA; v_gene: TRBV6-2/TRBV6-3
CDR3nt: TGTGCCAGCAAGACCGGGGTCTATTCACCCCTCCACTTT; CDR3aa: CASKTGVYSPLHF; abundance: many; j_gene: TRBJ1-6; d_gene: NA; v_gene: TRBV6-1
CDR3nt: TGTGCCAGCACCGGGGACTACCTGCAGTTCTTC; CDR3aa: CASTGDYLQFF; abundance: many; j_gene: TRBJ2-1; d_gene: TRBD2; v_gene: TRBV7-2
CDR3nt: TGCAGTGCTAGTAACGGGGCGGTCACTGAAGCTTTCTTT; CDR3aa: CSASNGAVTEAFF; abundance: NA; j_gene: TRBJ1-1; d_gene: NA; v_gene: TRBV20-1
CDR3nt: TGTGCCACCAGTGATTCCCCGGAGACCCAGTACTTC; CDR3aa: CATSDSPETQYF; abundance: many; j_gene: TRBJ2-5; d_gene: NA; v_gene: TRBV24-1
CDR3nt: TGTGCCAGTGATTTAGGGACAGGTTGGCAGTACTTC; CDR3aa: CASDLGTGWQYF; abundance: many; j_gene: TRBJ2-7; d_gene: TRBD1; v_gene: TRBV6-1
CDR3nt: TGTGCCAGCTCACCTGGAGAGACAGGGTCCTACGAGCAGTACTTC; CDR3aa: CASSPGETGSYEQYF; abundance: few; j_gene: TRBJ2-7; d_gene: TRBD1; v_gene: TRBV18
CDR3nt: TGCGCCAGCAGCCAAGATTTGGGGACAGTTGAGGTCGAGCAGTACTTC; CDR3aa: CASSQDLGTVEVEQYF; abundance: many; j_gene: TRBJ2-7; d_gene: TRBD1; v_gene: TRBV4-1
CDR3nt: TGTGCCACCGTCTCAGTGAGGGGGCGAGAGACCCAGTACTTC; CDR3aa: CATVSVRGRETQYF; abundance: many; j_gene: TRBJ2-5; d_gene: TRBD1; v_gene: TRBV28
CDR3nt: TGCAGCGTTGACCGACAGAGAAACACTGAAGCTTTCTTT; CDR3aa: CSVDRQRNTEAFF; abundance: few; j_gene: TRBJ1-1; d_gene: NA; v_gene: TRBV29-1
CDR3nt: TGTGCCAGCAGTACAGCGGGAGGGCGCACCGGGGAGCTGTTTTTT; CDR3aa: CASSTAGGRTGELFF; abundance: few; j_gene: TRBJ2-2; d_gene: TRBD2; v_gene: TRBV25-1
CDR3nt: TGCGCCAGCAGCGAGAACTCGAACACCGGGGAGCTGTTTTTT; CDR3aa: CASSENSNTGELFF; abundance: many; j_gene: TRBJ2-2; d_gene: NA; v_gene: TRBV5-1
CDR3nt: TGCAGTGCCCCGTACTCTGGAAACACCATATATTTT; CDR3aa: CSAPYSGNTIYF; abundance: NA; j_gene: TRBJ1-3; d_gene: NA; v_gene: TRBV20-1
CDR3nt: TGTGCCAGCAGAACTGGAACAGGGTACACTGAAGCTTTCTTT; CDR3aa: CASRTGTGYTEAFF; abundance: NA; j_gene: TRBJ1-1; d_gene: NA; v_gene: TRBV27
CDR3nt: TGCGCCAGCAGCCCAGGACTAGCCGTCGACCTCGAGCAGTACTTC; CDR3aa: CASSPGLAVDLEQYF; abundance: many; j_gene: TRBJ2-7; d_gene: TRBD2; v_gene: TRBV5-1
CDR3nt: TGTGCCAGCAGCCGGGACAGCTCCTACGACCAGTACTTC; CDR3aa: CASSRDSSYDQYF; abundance: NA; j_gene: TRBJ2-7; d_gene: TRBD1; v_gene: TRBV28
CDR3nt: TGTGCCAGCAGCTCGACAGGGGGTCGGACTGAAGCTTTCTTT; CDR3aa: CASSSTGGRTEAFF; abundance: NA; j_gene: TRBJ1-1; d_gene: TRBD1; v_gene: TRBV11-1
CDR3nt: TGTGCCAGCAGCTTAGCCGGGACTAGCGGGGGATCCTGGCACTTC; CDR3aa: CASSLAGTSGGSWHF; abundance: once; j_gene: TRBJ2-7; d_gene: TRBD2; v_gene: TRBV7-8
CDR3nt: TGTGCCAGCAGACCAGGGAGGAGGAGAAACACTGAAGCTTTCTTT; CDR3aa: CASRPGRRRNTEAFF; abundance: many; j_gene: TRBJ1-1; d_gene: NA; v_gene: TRBV6-1
CDR3nt: TGTGCCAGCAGGAGGGGGAGTACCGGGGAGCTGTTTTTT; CDR3aa: CASRRGSTGELFF; abundance: many; j_gene: TRBJ2-2; d_gene: NA; v_gene: TRBV2
CDR3nt: TGTGCCAGCAGTGTGGAACGGGACTCTGGAAACACCATATATTTT; CDR3aa: CASSVERDSGNTIYF; abundance: few; j_gene: TRBJ1-3; d_gene: NA; v_gene: TRBV6-1
CDR3nt: TGCAGTGCTGAAACGGGAAACCGTGCAGATACGCAGTATTTT; CDR3aa: CSAETGNRADTQYF; abundance: many; j_gene: TRBJ2-3; d_gene: NA; v_gene: TRBV20-1
CDR3nt: TGTGCCAGCAGTAAGAGCACTGTCTATGGCTACACCTTC; CDR3aa: CASSKSTVYGYTF; abundance: few; j_gene: TRBJ1-2; d_gene: NA; v_gene: TRBV28
CDR3nt: TGTGCCAGCAGCCAATCGGACAGGGAAATAAAGGAGACCCAGTACTTC; CDR3aa: CASSQSDREIKETQYF; abundance: NA; j_gene: TRBJ2-5; d_gene: TRBD1; v_gene: TRBV7-9
CDR3nt: TGTGCCAGCAGCTTATCGGGACACCAACAAGAGACCCAGTACTTC; CDR3aa: CASSLSGHQQETQYF; abundance: few; j_gene: TRBJ2-5; d_gene: NA; v_gene: TRBV7-9
CDR3nt: TGTGCCAGCAGCCCCTGGCTGGCGGGCGGCAATGAGCAGTTCTTC; CDR3aa: CASSPWLAGGNEQFF; abundance: few; j_gene: TRBJ2-1; d_gene: NA; v_gene: TRBV9
CDR3nt: TGTGCCAGCAGTTACGGCCAGGGAGGGCTCGAGCAGTACTTC; CDR3aa: CASSYGQGGLEQYF; abundance: few; j_gene: TRBJ2-7; d_gene: TRBD2; v_gene: TRBV6-2/TRBV6-3
CDR3nt: TGTGCCAGCAGCCCGAGGACAGGCCTACCCGAGCAGTACTTC; CDR3aa: CASSPRTGLPEQYF; abundance: few; j_gene: TRBJ2-7; d_gene: TRBD1; v_gene: TRBV6-1
CDR3nt: TGTGCCAGCAGACCGGACAGGTTCCCTATCTACGAGCAGTACTTC; CDR3aa: CASRPDRFPIYEQYF; abundance: many; j_gene: TRBJ2-7; d_gene: TRBD1; v_gene: TRBV28
CDR3nt: TGTGCCAGCACCCAGGGGCCCGGGGACTTGGTTTTC; CDR3aa: CASTQGPGDLVF; abundance: many; j_gene: TRBJ2-7; d_gene: NA; v_gene: TRBV12-3/TRBV12-4
CDR3nt: TGTGCCACCAGCAGAGATGCGCAGGGGAATCAGCCCCAGCATTTT; CDR3aa: CATSRDAQGNQPQHF; abundance: few; j_gene: TRBJ1-5; d_gene: NA; v_gene: TRBV15
CDR3nt: TGTGCCAGCAGTTCCGGAGGTTCGGAGACCCAGTACTTC; CDR3aa: CASSSGGSETQYF; abundance: NA; j_gene: TRBJ2-5; d_gene: NA; v_gene: TRBV6-5
CDR3nt: TGTGCCAGCAGCTCGAGGAGCCTAGGGGATGGCTACACCTTC; CDR3aa: CASSSRSLGDGYTF; abundance: NA; j_gene: TRBJ1-2; d_gene: NA; v_gene: TRBV5-6
CDR3nt: TGCGCCAGCAGCCCCATACCGGGACTACAAGAGACCCAGTACTTC; CDR3aa: CASSPIPGLQETQYF; abundance: NA; j_gene: TRBJ2-5; d_gene: TRBD2; v_gene: TRBV5-1
CDR3nt: TGTGCCAGCAGCCCAGCACGACAGGCCTTGGGTGAGCAGTTCTTC; CDR3aa: CASSPARQALGEQFF; abundance: NA; j_gene: TRBJ2-1; d_gene: NA; v_gene: TRBV7-9
CDR3nt: TGTGCCAGCAGCTTAGCTCAGCGCGGACCGACTGAAGCTTTCTTT; CDR3aa: CASSLAQRGPTEAFF; abundance: many; j_gene: TRBJ1-1; d_gene: NA; v_gene: TRBV7-8
CDR3nt: TGTGCCAGCAGTTTTAGACCCTCGGCGTACAGTAGGGCTTTCTTT; CDR3aa: CASSFRPSAYSRAFF; abundance: NA; j_gene: TRBJ1-1; d_gene: NA; v_gene: TRBV28
CDR3nt: TGTGCCAGTAGTATTCCCGGGACAGGGACGACCCAGTACTTC; CDR3aa: CASSIPGTGTTQYF; abundance: few; j_gene: TRBJ2-5; d_gene: TRBD1; v_gene: TRBV19
CDR3nt: TGTGCCAGCAGCATGGGACTAACTACCGATACGCAGTATTTT; CDR3aa: CASSMGLTTDTQYF; abundance: few; j_gene: TRBJ2-3; d_gene: TRBD2; v_gene: TRBV11-1
CDR3nt: TGTGCCAGCAGTTTTGGGGGGCGAGTAAGAGGGACTGAAGCTTTCTTT; CDR3aa: CASSFGGRVRGTEAFF; abundance: NA; j_gene: TRBJ1-1; d_gene: NA; v_gene: TRBV12-3/TRBV12-4
CDR3nt: TGTGCCACCAGCAGATTCAGGGGGCTGGACACTGAAGCTTTCTTT; CDR3aa: CATSRFRGLDTEAFF; abundance: many; j_gene: TRBJ1-1; d_gene: TRBD1; v_gene: TRBV15
CDR3nt: TGTGCCAGCAGTCCCCAGTTAGCGGGAGACCGGGATACGCAGTATTTT; CDR3aa: CASSPQLAGDRDTQYF; abundance: few; j_gene: TRBJ2-3; d_gene: TRBD2; v_gene: TRBV28
CDR3nt: TGTGCCAGCAGTTTGGGATACCAAGAGACCCAGTACTTC; CDR3aa: CASSLGYQETQYF; abundance: many; j_gene: TRBJ2-5; d_gene: NA; v_gene: TRBV12-3/TRBV12-4
CDR3nt: TGCAGTGCACCTCCCGCGGGCTACAATGAGCAGTTCTTC; CDR3aa: CSAPPAGYNEQFF; abundance: many; j_gene: TRBJ2-1; d_gene: NA; v_gene: TRBV20-1
CDR3nt: TGTGCCAGCAGTCCCGCGTCGGGTAATCAGCCCCAGCATTTT; CDR3aa: CASSPASGNQPQHF; abundance: NA; j_gene: TRBJ1-5; d_gene: NA; v_gene: TRBV12-3/TRBV12-4
CDR3nt: TGTGCCAGCAGTCCCGAGGTAGATACGCAGTATTTT; CDR3aa: CASSPEVDTQYF; abundance: many; j_gene: TRBJ2-3; d_gene: NA; v_gene: TRBV12-3/TRBV12-4
CDR3nt: TGTGCCAGCAGTTTAGCCCAGGGGAACCAGCCCCAGCATTTT; CDR3aa: CASSLAQGNQPQHF; abundance: few; j_gene: TRBJ1-5; d_gene: NA; v_gene: TRBV12-3/TRBV12-4
CDR3nt: TGTGCCATCCAAAGCAGCTCTGGGGCCAACGTCCTGACTTTC; CDR3aa: CAIQSSSGANVLTF; abundance: few; j_gene: TRBJ2-6; d_gene: NA; v_gene: TRBV10-3
CDR3nt: TGCGCCAGCAGCTTCCAGGGAAACACAGATACGCAGTATTTT; CDR3aa: CASSFQGNTDTQYF; abundance: many; j_gene: TRBJ2-3; d_gene: NA; v_gene: TRBV5-1
CDR3nt: TGTGCCAGCAGCTTACGATTCGGGAGGGACGAGACCCAGTACTTC; CDR3aa: CASSLRFGRDETQYF; abundance: NA; j_gene: TRBJ2-5; d_gene: TRBD2; v_gene: TRBV7-2
CDR3nt: TGTGCCAGCAGCTTTGTTTCGGGGCACGAGACCCAGTACTTC; CDR3aa: CASSFVSGHETQYF; abundance: NA; j_gene: TRBJ2-5; d_gene: NA; v_gene: TRBV11-1
CDR3nt: TGCGCCAGCACCGCACACGCTAGCGGGAGCTACGAGCAGTACTTC; CDR3aa: CASTAHASGSYEQYF; abundance: many; j_gene: TRBJ2-7; d_gene: TRBD2; v_gene: TRBV5-1
CDR3nt: TGTGCCACCAGCAGCGGGGGTGGCGAAAACATTCAGTACTTC; CDR3aa: CATSSGGGENIQYF; abundance: many; j_gene: TRBJ2-4; d_gene: NA; v_gene: TRBV15
CDR3nt: TGCAGTGCTAGAGAACTAGCGGGAGGACACGGTACGCAGTATTTT; CDR3aa: CSARELAGGHGTQYF; abundance: few; j_gene: TRBJ2-3; d_gene: TRBD2; v_gene: TRBV20-1
CDR3nt: TGTGCCAGCAGCGTAGGGAGCGGGAGAGGATCAGATACGCAGTATTTT; CDR3aa: CASSVGSGRGSDTQYF; abundance: many; j_gene: TRBJ2-3; d_gene: TRBD2; v_gene: TRBV9
CDR3nt: TGTGCCATCAGTGATAGGGGGCAAGGGGAGACCCAGTACTTC; CDR3aa: CAISDRGQGETQYF; abundance: many; j_gene: TRBJ2-5; d_gene: TRBD1; v_gene: TRBV10-3
CDR3nt: TGTGCCAGCAGGGGACAGGCTGGTGAAGCTTTCTTT; CDR3aa: CASRGQAGEAFF; abundance: few; j_gene: TRBJ1-1; d_gene: TRBD1; v_gene: TRBV6-1
CDR3nt: TGCGCCAGCGGAAGACTCCCCGGACAGGGGAACACCGGGGAGCTGTTTTTT; CDR3aa: CASGRLPGQGNTGELFF; abundance: many; j_gene: TRBJ2-2; d_gene: TRBD1; v_gene: TRBV5-1